A single T cell receptor beta chain is shown here with its context. It has no known antigen specificity. No much larger clone exists at a distance of one base, and base qualities are not known. Peripheral blood CD8+ and CD4+ T cells from healthy donors, Susac syndrome patients and multiple sclerosis patients were profiled using high-throughput TCR beta sequencing. Healthy donors were age- and sex-matched controls. Bulk CD8+ and CD4+ T cells were purified by magnetic negative isolation, while CD8+ TEMRA cells were enriched using FACS. Blood was drawn into EDTA tubes, processed within 24 hours, and PBMCs were isolated by density gradient centrifugation. PBMCs intended for TCR sequencing were cryopreserved in liquid nitrogen and were subsequently thawed in a 37 degrees C water bath. A purity of at least 90% was achieved for sorted or isolated CD4+, CD8+ and CD8+ TEMRA cells. This entry belongs to a study of CD8 T cells in Susac syndrome (dated by TCRdb to the late 2010s). Study-wide context: Whether CD8+ T cell activation and differentiation in Susac syndrome was antigen driven was tested using repertoire sequencing. Clonality of the CD8+ T cell repertoire was compared between more than 10 healthy donors, approximately 14 Susac syndrome patients and some 15 multiple sclerosis patients. Beyond this particular receptor, the publication reports: The number of individuals in the TCR sequencing and HLA analysis was recognized as being relatively small.

The CDR3 starts with the cysteine, ends with the phenylalanine, and has 14 residues. Only the CDR3 part of the read is kept: 42 bases, read in frame from the first base. V drops 5 bases and J drops 2 bases, leaving 13 bases in between. RNA was extracted with the RNeasy kit and about 0.5 to 1 ug was reverse transcribed using random hexamers. The immunoSEQ multiplex PCR assay, which covers 54 Vbeta and 13 Jbeta segments, was used to amplify TCR beta CDR3 regions. To correct PCR amplification bias, a synthetic template baseline was used for both primer optimization and computational correction. As for how the authors treated the data: Reads were annotated to V, D and J genes per IMGT and analyzed with immunoSEQ Analyzer, keeping only productive sequences. Clonality was computed as one minus Shannon entropy normalized by log2 of the number of productive unique sequences. Public and private clones were assessed among the 100 most prevalent clones of each patient and control. Clones were defined as Susac-specific when absent from the healthy and MS cohorts, from approximately 1,100 published viral clones and from other ImmuneACCESS disease sequences. Clones were called with MiXCR by TCRdb after fastp trimmed the public reads at Q25, and only in-frame beta chains were retained. Under each unique CDR3 protein, matching rows form one entry showing the most common genes and DNA. These V and J calls derive from TCRdb rather than the authors' analysis. The sample yields 40,000 to 55,000 distinct CDR3 sequences; 80% to 95% were counted once. Around 0.43% of the sample lies in the top ten.

The chain is encoded by TRBV12-3 or TRBV12-4 joined to TRBJ2-7; the D gene is possibly TRBD1 or TRBD2, with 5 bases matching each. Specimen: CD8+ T cells from PBMCs. This clonotype was obtained from a human donor in good health. CDR3 protein: CASSVGTVTYEQYF. Read as DNA, the sequence is TGTGCCAGCAGTGTCGGGACGGTTACCTACGAGCAGTACTTC.